Here is one T cell receptor beta chain with its context. Its antigen is unknown. The sample is drawn from a study of T cell responses to AZD1222 COVID-19 vaccine. Overall study: It was second doses at about 4 or about 12 weeks that were pooled.

General study points: Close to half of all spike-specific TCRs reportedly target regions of the variants that are unmutated. Elevations in Spike-specific TCR breadth and depth followed administration of two AZD1222 doses.

Germline V gene sequence: CDR1 SGHNT, CDR2 YYREEE (reference sequence). Between the trimmed V and J ends, which lost 4 bases and 5 bases, there was a span of 15 bases. The CDR3 is 15 residues long. Method: immunoSEQ multiplex PCR; TCRdb's copy keeps in-frame clones and lacks some. The top ten clones hold around 15% of a sample with about 50,000 clones, 70% to 90% of them seen once. The sequence derives from an adult in good health. The rearrangement links TRBV5-4 to TRBJ1-4; possible D gene TRBD1, 6 bases. Here the sequenced sample was peripheral blood, taken on day 0 of AZD1222 vaccination. The CDR3 DNA follows: TGTGCCAGCAGCCCGCACCCCGGACAGAATGAAAAACTGTTTTTT. Protein product: CASSPHPGQNEKLFF. Full variable domain (outside the CDR3, taken from reference TRBV5-4 and TRBJ1-4): ETGVTQSPTHLIKTRGQQVTLRCSSQSGHNTVSWYQQALGQGPQFIFQYYREEENGRGNFPPRFSGLQFPNYSSELNVNALELDDSALYLCASSPHPGQNEKLFFGSGTQLSVL.